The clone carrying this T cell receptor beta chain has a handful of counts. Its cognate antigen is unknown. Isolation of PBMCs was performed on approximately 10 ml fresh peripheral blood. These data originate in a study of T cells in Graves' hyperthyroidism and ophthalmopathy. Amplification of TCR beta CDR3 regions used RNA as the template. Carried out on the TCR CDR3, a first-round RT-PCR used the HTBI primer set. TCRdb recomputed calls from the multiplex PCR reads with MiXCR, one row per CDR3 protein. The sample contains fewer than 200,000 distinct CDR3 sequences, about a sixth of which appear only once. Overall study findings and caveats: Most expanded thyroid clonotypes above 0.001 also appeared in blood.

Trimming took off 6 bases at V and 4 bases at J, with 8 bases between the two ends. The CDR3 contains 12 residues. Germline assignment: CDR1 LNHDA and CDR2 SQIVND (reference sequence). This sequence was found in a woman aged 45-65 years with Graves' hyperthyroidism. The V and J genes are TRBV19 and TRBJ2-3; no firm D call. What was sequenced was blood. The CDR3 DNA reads TGTGCCAGTAGGGGGTACTCAGATACGCAGTATTTT. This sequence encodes CASRGYSDTQYF.